This T cell receptor beta chain stems from a study of cytomegalovirus exposure and HLA in healthy donors. Study-level findings and limits: As was reported, the classifier diagnosed cytomegalovirus status with high specificity and sensitivity. The study flagged 150 to 200 TCR beta chains as cytomegalovirus-associated. Under in vitro conditions, three CMV-associated chains were confirmed as specific for CMV antigens.

This clone was observed a handful of times. Its antigen is not identified. PCR used 60 Vbeta primers and 13 Jbeta primers. Repertoires were generated with immunoSEQ multiplex PCR, while TCRdb's copy carries only in-frame clones and drops some. In the table there are about 97,000 clones, roughly four fifths of which are singletons. The CDR3 has 14 residues. Germline values: CDR1 SGHAT, CDR2 FQNNGV. The J segment lost 3 bases and the V segment lost 5 bases, leaving 7 bases of the junction unmatched. The clonotype originates from a man between 35 and 55 years old in good health and CMV-seropositive. The chain uses TRBV11-2 and TRBJ2-7; 7 nucleotides align to TRBD2. Sequenced sample: PBMCs. CDR3: CASSREVAGYEQYF. The CDR3 nucleotides read TGTGCCAGCAGCCGCGAGGTAGCGGGCTACGAGCAGTACTTC.